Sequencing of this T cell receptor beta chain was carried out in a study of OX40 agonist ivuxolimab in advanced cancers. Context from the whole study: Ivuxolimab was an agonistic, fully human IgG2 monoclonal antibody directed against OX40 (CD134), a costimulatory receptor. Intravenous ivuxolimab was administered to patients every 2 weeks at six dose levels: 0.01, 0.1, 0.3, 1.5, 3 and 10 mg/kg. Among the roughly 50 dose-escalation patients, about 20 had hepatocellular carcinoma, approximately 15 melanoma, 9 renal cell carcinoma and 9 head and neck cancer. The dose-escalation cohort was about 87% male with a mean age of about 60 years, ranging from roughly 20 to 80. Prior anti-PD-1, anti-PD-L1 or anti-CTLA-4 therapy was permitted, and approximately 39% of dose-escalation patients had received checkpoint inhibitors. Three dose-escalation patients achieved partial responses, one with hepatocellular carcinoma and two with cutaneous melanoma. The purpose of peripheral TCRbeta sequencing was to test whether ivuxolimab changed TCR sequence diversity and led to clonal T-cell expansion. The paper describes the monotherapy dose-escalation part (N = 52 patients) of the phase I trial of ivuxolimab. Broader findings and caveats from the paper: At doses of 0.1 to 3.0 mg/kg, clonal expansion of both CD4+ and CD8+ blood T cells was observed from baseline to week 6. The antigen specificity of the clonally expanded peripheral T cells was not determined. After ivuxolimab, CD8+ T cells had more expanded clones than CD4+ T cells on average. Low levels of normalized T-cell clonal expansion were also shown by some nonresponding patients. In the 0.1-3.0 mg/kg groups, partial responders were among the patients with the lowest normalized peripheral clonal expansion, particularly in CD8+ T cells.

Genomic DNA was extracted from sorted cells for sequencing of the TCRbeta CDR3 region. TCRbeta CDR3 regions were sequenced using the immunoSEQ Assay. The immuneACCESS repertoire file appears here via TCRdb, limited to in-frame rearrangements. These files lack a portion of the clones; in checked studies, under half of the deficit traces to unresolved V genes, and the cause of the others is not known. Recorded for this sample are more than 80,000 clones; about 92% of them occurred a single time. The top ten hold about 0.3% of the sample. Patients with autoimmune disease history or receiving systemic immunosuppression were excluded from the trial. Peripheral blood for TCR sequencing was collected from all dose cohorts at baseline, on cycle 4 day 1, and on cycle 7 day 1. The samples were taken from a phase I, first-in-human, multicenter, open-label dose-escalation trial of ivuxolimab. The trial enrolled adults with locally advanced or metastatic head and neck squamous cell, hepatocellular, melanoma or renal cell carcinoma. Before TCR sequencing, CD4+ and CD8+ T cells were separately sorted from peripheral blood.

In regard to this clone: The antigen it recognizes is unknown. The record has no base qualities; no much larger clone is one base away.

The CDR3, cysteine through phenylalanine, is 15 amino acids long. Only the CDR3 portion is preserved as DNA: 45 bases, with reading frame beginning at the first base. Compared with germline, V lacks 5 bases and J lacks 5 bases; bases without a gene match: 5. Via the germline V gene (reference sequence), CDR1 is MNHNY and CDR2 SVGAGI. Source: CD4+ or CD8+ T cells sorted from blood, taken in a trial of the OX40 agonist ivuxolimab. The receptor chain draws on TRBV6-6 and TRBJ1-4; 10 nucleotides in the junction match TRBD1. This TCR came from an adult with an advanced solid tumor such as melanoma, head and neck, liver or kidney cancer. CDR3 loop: CASSARQGANEKLFF. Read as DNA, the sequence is TGTGCCAGCAGTGCTAGACAGGGGGCAAATGAAAAACTGTTTTTT.